This is a list of T cell receptor beta chains from one sample in a study of T cell responses to AZD1222 COVID-19 vaccine. TCRdb's copy holds only in-frame clones and misses some; the assay was immunoSEQ multiplex PCR. The data contain 120,000 to 150,000 clones, 89% of them singletons. This material consisted of peripheral blood, taken on day 0 of AZD1222 vaccination. These receptors all come from an adult in good health. The CDR3 runs from the conserved cysteine through the conserved F or W. D genes are given only for firm matches. Clone sizes are given selectively: once, few, many, or a class where the clone is expanded.

>TRBV20-1|-|TRBD1|TRBJ1-2
CSASPGQTIYGYTF
TGCAGTGCTAGTCCGGGACAGACCATCTATGGCTACACCTTC
>TRBV4-3|-|-|TRBJ2-7
CASSLSRGYEQYF
TGCGCCAGCAGCCTAAGCCGGGGTTACGAGCAGTACTTC
>TRBV6-5|-|-|TRBJ1-1
CASTRREANTEAFF
TGTGCCAGCACGAGGAGGGAGGCGAACACTGAAGCTTTCTTT
>TRBV20-1|-|-|TRBJ1-6
CSASPSVFLHF
TGCAGTGCTAGTCCCTCAGTGTTCCTCCACTTT
>TRBV5-1|few|TRBD1|TRBJ1-1
CASSLAGTGRNTEAFF
TGCGCCAGCAGCTTGGCCGGGACAGGGAGGAACACTGAAGCTTTCTTT
>TRBV28|few|TRBD1|TRBJ2-3
CASRKQGADTQYF
TGTGCCAGCAGGAAACAGGGGGCAGATACGCAGTATTTT
>TRBV21-1|-|-|TRBJ1-5
CASSKRTDSNQPQHF
TGTGCCAGCAGCAAACGGACGGATAGCAATCAGCCCCAGCATTTT
>TRBV4-3|-|-|TRBJ2-2
CASSQVADNTGELFF
TGCGCCAGCAGCCAAGTGGCCGACAACACCGGGGAGCTGTTTTTT
>TRBV11-1|-|TRBD2|TRBJ2-7
CASSSEREASINEQYF
TGTGCCAGCAGCTCTGAGCGGGAGGCCTCTATCAACGAGCAGTACTTC
>TRBV5-4|-|-|TRBJ1-1
CATLDKITGTEAFF
TGTGCCACTTTGGATAAAATTACTGGCACTGAAGCTTTCTTT
>TRBV19|-|-|TRBJ1-1
CPQRTSQMNTEAFF
TGTCCCCAACGAACCTCCCAGATGAACACTGAAGCTTTCTTT
>TRBV6-1|-|-|TRBJ1-2
CASSEGGSGYYGYTF
TGTGCCAGCAGTGAAGGGGGGTCAGGCTACTATGGCTACACCTTC
>TRBV28|-|TRBD1|TRBJ1-1
CASSFLGSGGTEAFF
TGTGCCAGCAGTTTTCTGGGGTCAGGGGGCACTGAAGCTTTCTTT
>TRBV6-5|-|TRBD1|TRBJ1-1
CASSHTGENTEAFF
TGTGCCAGCAGCCACACAGGGGAGAACACTGAAGCTTTCTTT
>TRBV5-5|-|TRBD1|TRBJ1-6
CASTADRADNSPLHF
TGTGCCAGCACCGCGGACAGGGCGGATAATTCACCCCTCCACTTT
>TRBV6-2/TRBV6-3|once|-|TRBJ1-3
CASSYSGSLISGNTIYF
TGTGCCAGCAGTTACTCCGGCAGCTTGATCTCTGGAAACACCATATATTTT
>TRBV6-5|-|-|TRBJ1-5
CASSLHTGNQPQHF
TGTGCCAGCAGTCTACACACGGGCAATCAGCCCCAGCATTTT
>TRBV13|-|TRBD1|TRBJ1-1
CASSSKRQGAQTEAFF
TGTGCCAGCAGCTCTAAACGACAGGGGGCTCAAACTGAAGCTTTCTTT
>TRBV6-4|-|TRBD2|TRBJ2-1
CASSESSGSGNEQFF
TGTGCCAGCAGTGAGTCTAGCGGGAGTGGGAATGAGCAGTTCTTC
>TRBV7-2|-|-|TRBJ1-2
CASSPRRGATLNYGYTF
TGTGCCAGCAGCCCCCGGAGAGGAGCAACTCTTAACTATGGCTACACCTTC
>TRBV9|-|TRBD2|TRBJ2-1
CASSAGGEAYNEQFF
TGTGCCAGCAGCGCTGGGGGGGAGGCCTACAATGAGCAGTTCTTC
>TRBV4-2|-|-|TRBJ2-6
CASSHQGSGANVLTF
TGTGCCAGCAGCCACCAAGGGTCTGGGGCCAACGTCCTGACTTTC
>TRBV27|-|TRBD1|TRBJ1-2
CASRSRGIHYGYTF
TGTGCCAGCAGATCCAGGGGGATTCACTATGGCTACACCTTC
>TRBV5-4|-|-|TRBJ1-6
CASSLQGGGSPLHF
TGTGCCAGCAGCTTGCAGGGAGGTGGCTCACCCCTCCACTTT
>TRBV6-2/TRBV6-3|-|-|TRBJ1-5
CASSSIPGYQPQHF
TGTGCCAGCAGTTCTATCCCGGGATATCAGCCCCAGCATTTT
>TRBV19|-|TRBD2|TRBJ2-4
CASSMSIAGVLVATLAKNIQYF
TGTGCCAGTAGTATGTCGATAGCGGGAGTTTTGGTGGCAACACTAGCCAAAAACATTCAGTACTTC
>TRBV25-1|-|-|TRBJ1-2
CASSETKVGNYGYTF
TGTGCCAGCAGTGAAACGAAGGTCGGTAACTATGGCTACACCTTC
>TRBV11-2|-|TRBD1|TRBJ2-7
CASSLARGQGREQYF
TGTGCCAGCAGCTTAGCCCGCGGACAGGGTCGGGAGCAGTACTTC
>TRBV3-1/TRBV3-2|-|TRBD1|TRBJ1-4
CASRRTGEEKLFF
TGTGCCAGCAGAAGGACAGGGGAAGAAAAACTGTTTTTT
>TRBV29-1|-|-|TRBJ1-3
CSVVQNTIYF
TGCAGCGTTGTTCAGAACACCATATATTTT
>TRBV9|-|-|TRBJ1-4
CASSVGTTNEKLFF
TGTGCCAGCAGCGTAGGGACAACTAATGAAAAACTGTTTTTT
>TRBV4-3|once|-|TRBJ1-3
CASSQDYRVSPGNTIYF
TGCGCCAGCAGCCAAGATTACCGGGTTTCGCCTGGAAACACCATATATTTT
>TRBV28|-|-|TRBJ1-2
CASIPHGVYGYTF
TGTGCCAGCATCCCCCACGGGGTCTATGGCTACACCTTC
>TRBV30|-|-|TRBJ1-2
CASPQSGGLGGYTF
TGTGCCTCTCCCCAATCAGGCGGTCTAGGCGGCTACACCTTC
>TRBV4-2|-|-|TRBJ1-2
CASSRGEVRDGYTF
TGTGCCAGCAGCCGGGGGGAGGTGCGGGATGGCTACACCTTC
>TRBV28|-|TRBD2|TRBJ2-1
CASSSRLAGSYNEQFF
TGTGCCAGCAGTTCCCGGCTAGCGGGCTCCTACAATGAGCAGTTCTTC
>TRBV7-8|-|-|TRBJ1-3
CASSLAGRGGSGNTIYF
TGTGCCAGCAGCTTAGCTGGTCGAGGCGGCTCTGGAAACACCATATATTTT
>TRBV28|-|TRBD2|TRBJ2-5
CASSSLAGGGETQYF
TGTGCCAGCAGTTCCTTAGCGGGAGGGGGCGAGACCCAGTACTTC
>TRBV4-3|-|-|TRBJ1-5
CASSPRLGFTGNQPQHF
TGCGCCAGCAGCCCAAGGTTGGGTTTTACGGGCAATCAGCCCCAGCATTTT
>TRBV28|-|TRBD2|TRBJ2-2
CASSEGLAGRRGELFF
TGTGCCAGCAGTGAGGGACTAGCGGGTCGACGCGGGGAGCTGTTTTTT
>TRBV11-2|-|-|TRBJ1-6
CASSFRRFPNSPLHF
TGTGCCAGCAGCTTCAGACGGTTTCCTAATTCACCCCTCCACTTT
>TRBV6-5|-|-|TRBJ1-3
CASSLSGNTIYF
TGTGCCAGCAGCCTCTCTGGAAACACCATATATTTT
>TRBV7-2|-|TRBD1|TRBJ1-2
CASSSPRQGYGYTF
TGTGCCAGCAGCTCCCCGAGACAGGGGTATGGCTACACCTTC
>TRBV18|-|-|TRBJ1-3
CASSPGQLHGNTIYF
TGTGCCAGCTCACCAGGCCAGCTTCATGGAAACACCATATATTTT
>TRBV5-5|-|TRBD1|TRBJ1-2
CASSVGQALNYGYTF
TGTGCCAGCAGCGTGGGACAGGCGCTAAACTATGGCTACACCTTC
>TRBV7-2|-|-|TRBJ2-7
CASSRKTGDGHEQYF
TGTGCCAGCAGCAGAAAGACAGGAGACGGACACGAGCAGTACTTC
>TRBV6-2/TRBV6-3|once|TRBD1|TRBJ1-6
CASSPGTVYNSPLHF
TGTGCCAGCAGTCCCGGGACAGTGTACAATTCACCCCTCCACTTT
>TRBV18|-|TRBD1|TRBJ1-1
CASSPAGGSTEAFF
TGTGCCAGCTCACCAGCAGGGGGGAGCACTGAAGCTTTCTTT
>TRBV15|-|TRBD1|TRBJ2-1
CATTRRGTGEQFF
TGTGCCACCACCCGGAGGGGGACAGGGGAGCAGTTCTTC
>TRBV2|-|TRBD2|TRBJ2-1
CASNPGLAGLGQFF
TGTGCCAGCAACCCGGGACTAGCGGGGCTGGGGCAGTTCTTC
>TRBV19|-|-|TRBJ1-6
CASSMGYNSPLHF
TGTGCCAGTAGTATGGGTTATAATTCACCCCTCCACTTT
>TRBV28|-|TRBD1|TRBJ1-2
CASSSQPGQGVHGYTF
TGTGCCAGCAGTTCCCAACCGGGACAGGGGGTCCATGGCTACACCTTC
>TRBV19|few|-|TRBJ1-2
CASSFGTPDNYGYTF
TGTGCCAGTAGTTTCGGGACCCCGGATAACTATGGCTACACCTTC
>TRBV28|-|-|TRBJ1-5
CASSQTGQPQHF
TGTGCCAGCAGCCAAACGGGTCAGCCCCAGCATTTT
>TRBV6-4|-|TRBD2|TRBJ2-1
CASSDGGLAGGPLGEQFF
TGTGCCAGCAGTGACGGGGGACTAGCGGGAGGGCCCTTAGGAGAGCAGTTCTTC